Each of the 15 T cell receptor beta chains below was sequenced from the same sample in a study of shared clonotypes between healthy human individuals. This table comes from immunoSEQ multiplex PCR, and its TCRdb copy is limited to in-frame clones, with some not included. The sample records fewer than 350,000 clones, around 87% being singletons. Material for sequencing was memory CD8+ T cells sorted from blood. The subset: CD45RO+ cells pooled with CCR7-negative TemRA cells. Receptors were obtained from a man aged 18 to 30 in good health.

The chain recombines TRBV21-1 with TRBJ2-5; the table's D call of TRBD1 was not tested on the DNA. TRBV21-1 is listed as a pseudogene. The CDR3 loop spans 13 amino acids. CDR3 in amino acids: CASSGTSQETQYF. The CDR3 DNA sequence: TGTGCCAGCAGCGGGACAAGTCAAGAGACCCAGTACTTC.

The rearrangement links TRBV30 to TRBJ1-2, with TRBD1 matching 9 bases. CDR1 and CDR2 from the germline V gene are GTSNPN and SVGIG (reference sequence). The CDR3 is made up of 13 amino acids. V trimming: 1 base; J trimming: 8 bases; junction bases outside the gene matches: 5. The CDR3 nucleotides read TGTGCCTGGAGTGCGACAGGGGGAGACGGCTACACCTTC. Translation gives CAWSATGGDGYTF.

The chain combines TRBV7-9 with TRBJ2-5; maybe TRBD2 (6 bases). Germline values: CDR1 SEHNR, CDR2 FQNEAQ (reference sequence). The CDR3 covers 15 residues. Deletions cut 4 bases from V and 1 base from J, with 13 bases between. The chain's CDR3 is CASSWGDLFQETQYF. CDR3 bases: TGTGCCAGCAGCTGGGGGGACTTGTTCCAAGAGACCCAGTACTTC.

The chain recombines TRBV6-1 with TRBJ1-2, with 7 bases identical to TRBD1. Germline CDR1 MNHNS, CDR2 SASEGT. The CDR3 spans 14 residues. The V segment lost 6 bases and the J segment 4 bases; nucleotides outside the gene matches: 8. DNA of the CDR3: TGTGCCAGCAGGCCCAGGGGGTCAAGCTATGGCTACACCTTC. Protein product: CASRPRGSSYGYTF.

This chain connects TRBV9 to TRBJ2-1; TRBD2 agrees at 7 bases. The CDR3 length is 15 residues. Unmatched junction bases numbered 7, after V lost 6 bases and J lost 1 base. Germline V CDR1 and CDR2: SGDLS, YYNGEE. In nucleotides, the CDR3 is TGTGCCAGCACCCTTGGCGGGAGTTCCTACAATGAGCAGTTCTTC. The encoded protein is CASTLGGSSYNEQFF. The full variable domain, with the rest looked up from reference TRBV9 and TRBJ2-1, is DSGVTQTPKHLITATGQRVTLRCSPRSGDLSVYWYQQSLDQGLQFLIQYYNGEERAKGNILERFSAQQFPDLHSELNLSSLELGDSALYFCASTLGGSSYNEQFFGPGTRLTVL.

The V call is TRBV5-1, the J call TRBJ2-7; D is undetermined. The CDR3 is 15 amino acids. Germline CDR1 SGHRS, CDR2 YFSETQ. V shed 0 bases and J shed 2 bases, with 12 bases lying between them. The CDR3 spells CASSLGTDYTYEQYF. The CDR3 bases are TGCGCCAGCAGCTTGGGGACGGATTACACCTACGAGCAGTACTTC.

The rearrangement uses TRBV6-5 and TRBJ1-5; no firm D call. Germline values: CDR1 MNHEY, CDR2 SVGAGI. Trimming pared 4 bases from V and 2 bases from J, leaving 9 bases between. This CDR3 comprises 14 residues. CDR3 sequence (DNA): TGTGCCAGCAGTTTGTTCCTTGGCAATCAGCCCCAGCATTTT. This gives the protein CASSLFLGNQPQHF.

This chain connects TRBV5-6 to TRBJ2-3; D remains unclear. The V end lost 0 bases, the J end lost 7 bases, and 9 bases lay between the germline ends. Germline V CDR1 and CDR2: SGHDT, YYEEEE. This CDR3 has 13 residues. The CDR3 DNA reads as TGTGCCAGCAGCTTGGGTAGCCAATATACGCAGTATTTT. Its translation is CASSLGSQYTQYF.

This chain joins TRBV7-9 and TRBJ2-2; 7 positions match TRBD1. The length of the CDR3 is 16 residues. Germline CDR1 and CDR2: SEHNR and FQNEAQ (reference sequence). Trimming removed 3 bases from V and 3 bases from J; junction bases left unmatched: 7. CDR3 nucleotide sequence: TGTGCCAGCAGCTTCTCCAGACAGGGAGACACCGGGGAGCTGTTTTTT. The encoded protein is CASSFSRQGDTGELFF.

The J gene is TRBJ2-2, the V gene TRBV18, with TRBD1 identical over 8 bases. The CDR3 runs 14 residues. J lost 4 bases, V lost 3 bases, and 1 base had no gene match. CDR1 and CDR2 (germline): KGHSH, LQKENI. The CDR3 DNA reads as TGTGCCAGCTCACCCGGGACAGGCACCGGGGAGCTGTTTTTT. Its translation is CASSPGTGTGELFF.

The chain uses TRBV4-3 and TRBJ2-6, with 10 bases identical to TRBD2. The CDR3 runs to 19 residues. Germline-derived CDR1 and CDR2 are LGHNA and YSLEER. Trimming at V came to 0 bases and at J to 1 base, leaving 6 bases not matched to a gene. CDR3: CASSQEPSGSHSGANVLTF. CDR3 nucleotide sequence: TGCGCCAGCAGCCAAGAGCCTAGCGGGAGTCATTCTGGGGCCAACGTCCTGACTTTC.

This chain links TRBV28 with TRBJ2-2, with no clear D. This CDR3 contains 16 residues. CDR1 and CDR2 (germline): MDHEN, SYDVKM. Trimming cost V 5 bases and J 0 bases, with 13 bases left between them. The CDR3 DNA follows: TGTGCCAGCAGTCAAGGCCCTCCAACGAACACCGGGGAGCTGTTTTTT. Amino acid sequence: CASSQGPPTNTGELFF.

V usage is TRBV6-5 and J usage is TRBJ2-1; TRBD1 might be the D (5 bases). The CDR3 runs 14 residues. Germline CDR1 is MNHEY and CDR2 is SVGAGI. Trimming stripped 4 bases from V and 4 bases from J, with 11 bases between. This chain's CDR3 is CASSWGPEYNEQFF. For the CDR3, the DNA is TGTGCCAGCAGTTGGGGCCCCGAGTACAATGAGCAGTTCTTC.

This clone appeared a few times. V gene TRBV7-3 combines with J gene TRBJ1-2; 9 nucleotides match TRBD1. Looked up from germline, CDR1 is SGHTA and CDR2 is FQGTGA. V dropped 3 bases and J dropped 14; count of bases not matched to a gene: 13. The CDR3 has 14 amino acids. CDR3 DNA sequence: TGTGCCAGCAGCTTCGAGGGGCCGGGACAGGGCCTTACCTTC. Translated: CASSFEGPGQGLTF.

Ten or more counts support this clone. V is TRBV19 and J is TRBJ1-1; D gene uncertain. Trimming took 8 bases from V and 4 from J, leaving 11 bases between them. Per the germline V gene, CDR1 is LNHDA and CDR2 is SQIVND (reference sequence). The CDR3 contains 12 residues. This CDR3 is CASGLLGTEAFF. The CDR3 DNA sequence: TGTGCCAGTGGCCTTTTAGGCACTGAAGCTTTCTTT. The full variable domain, completed using reference TRBV19 and TRBJ1-1, is DGGITQSPKYLFRKEGQNVTLSCEQNLNHDAMYWYRQDPGQGLRLIYYSQIVNDFQKGDIAEGYSVSREKKESFPLTVTSAQKNPTAFYLCASGLLGTEAFFGQGTRLTVV.